Below, 7 T cell receptor beta chains from the same sample are listed, as sequenced in a study of blood T cell repertoires in COVID-19. Sequencing was performed with immunoSEQ multiplex PCR; in TCRdb, only in-frame clones are kept and a portion is missing. The sample carries under 200,000 clones, over 75% recorded once. The sequenced material came from peripheral blood. The source is a man in his sixties or seventies with acute or convalescent COVID-19.

V is TRBV3-1 (or the pseudogene TRBV3-2) and J is TRBJ1-5, with D possibly matching TRBD1 (5 bases). V lost 0 bases and J 6 bases, leaving 6 bases between the germline ends. The CDR3 is 13 residues long. The germline V gene encodes CDR1 LGHDT and CDR2 YNNKEL (reference sequence). The CDR3 loop is CASSQDQGQPQHF. The DNA for the CDR3 is TGTGCCAGCAGCCAAGATCAGGGTCAGCCCCAGCATTTT.

The V call is TRBV4-1, the J call TRBJ1-3, with 11 bases fitting TRBD1. Germline V gene data show CDR1 as MGHRA and CDR2 as YSYEKL. Trimming cost V 4 bases and J 1 base; bases outside gene matches: 3. The CDR3 extends over 16 amino acids. CDR3 coding DNA: TGCGCCAGCAGCCCTGGACAGGGGGCTTCTGGAAACACCATATATTTT. It is translated as CASSPGQGASGNTIYF.

V gene TRBV19 combines with J gene TRBJ1-6, with D possibly being TRBD1 (5 bases). This CDR3 has 15 amino acids. Trimming shortened V by 7 bases and J by 0 bases, and 10 bases separated the two germline ends. Germline CDR1 and CDR2: LNHDA and SQIVND (reference sequence). In DNA form, the CDR3 reads TGTGCCAGTAAAGGGGCCAGCTCCTATAATTCACCCCTCCACTTT. Translating it yields CASKGASSYNSPLHF.

J is TRBJ2-1 and V is TRBV3-1 (or the pseudogene TRBV3-2); 8 nucleotides align to TRBD1. The CDR3 is 14 amino acids. Trimming removed 4 bases from V and 9 bases from J; junction bases left unmatched: 8. CDR1 and CDR2 (germline): LGHDT, YNNKEL (reference sequence). The CDR3 here is CASSRGDRFFEQFF. The CDR3 nucleotides are TGTGCCAGCAGCCGGGGGGACAGGTTCTTTGAGCAGTTCTTC.

This chain joins TRBV28 and TRBJ2-7, with TRBD1 identical over 8 bases. The J segment lost 4 bases and the V segment lost 5 bases, leaving 10 bases of the junction unmatched. The length of the CDR3 is 15 residues. The germline CDR1 and CDR2 sequences are MDHEN and SYDVKM. The CDR3 loop is CASSKQTGALYEQYF. CDR3 coding DNA: TGTGCCAGCAGTAAGCAGACAGGGGCGTTATACGAGCAGTACTTC.

The chain is built from TRBV11-3 and TRBJ1-1; D is uncertain. The CDR3 spans 14 residues. Germline assignment: CDR1 SGHNT and CDR2 YENEEA. Trimming shortened V by 5 bases and J by 5 bases, and 15 bases separated the two germline ends. CDR3: CASSPARRYTEAFF. DNA of the CDR3: TGTGCCAGCAGCCCGGCGAGGAGGTATACTGAAGCTTTCTTT.

The chain uses TRBV5-6 and TRBJ1-1; D not resolved. CDR1 and CDR2 from the germline V gene are SGHDT and YYEEEE. Trimming took 0 bases from V and 5 from J, leaving 11 bases between them. The CDR3 contains 14 residues. CDR3 protein: CASSLAPGGTEAFF. In nucleotides, the CDR3 is TGTGCCAGCAGCTTGGCCCCGGGCGGGACTGAAGCTTTCTTT.